This T cell receptor beta chain stems from a study of OX40 agonist ivuxolimab in advanced cancers. Overall study: Prior checkpoint blockade (anti-PD-1, anti-PD-L1 or anti-CTLA-4) was permitted; around 37% had it.

The CDR3 length is 14 residues. V was pared by 0 bases and J by 4 bases, with 10 bases between. Germline CDR1 SGHDT, CDR2 YYEEEE. TCRdb's table, derived via immunoSEQ multiplex PCR, lists solely in-frame clones and lacks some. The table has about 26,000 clones, around four fifths seen once. The chain joins TRBV5-6 to TRBJ1-2, with D unclear. This material consisted of CD4+ or CD8+ T cells sorted from blood, taken in a trial of the OX40 agonist ivuxolimab. The TCR comes from an adult with an advanced solid tumor such as melanoma, head and neck, liver or kidney cancer. Here the CDR3 reads CASSLESDLYGYTF. The CDR3 DNA sequence: TGTGCCAGCAGCTTGGAGTCAGACCTCTATGGCTACACCTTC.